The clone carrying this T cell receptor beta chain was recorded a few times. Its target is not known. The record originates from a study of radiotherapy plus CTLA-4 blockade in lung cancer. About the study: For less than 20% of patients, objective responses occurred, and approximately 30% had disease control. Study-wide findings and caveats: Once radiotherapy plus ipilimumab had been given, TCR clones derived from tumor expanded in blood. Among reported predictors of response, early blood T cell clone dynamics with interferon-beta performed best.

The CDR3 runs 15 residues. J gave up 2 bases and V 5 bases, and 5 bases lay outside the gene matches. From germline, CDR1 is KGHSH and CDR2 LQKENI. Treatment of patients with chemo-refractory metastatic non-small-cell lung cancer consisted of focal radiation plus CTLA-4 blockade with ipilimumab. Clones were sequenced by immunoSEQ multiplex PCR, and TCRdb holds only the in-frame ones, with some missing. This repertoire shows some 60,000 clones, 76% found once; its top ten account for 2.9%. The rearrangement uses TRBV18 and TRBJ1-1, with TRBD1 matching over 10 bases. The origin of this receptor is a human donor with non-small cell lung cancer who had a complete response to radiotherapy plus ipilimumab. Sequencing was performed on peripheral blood, taken from a patient treated with radiotherapy plus ipilimumab. CDR3 region: CASSIQTGGNTEAFF. For the CDR3, the DNA is TGTGCCAGCTCAATACAGACAGGGGGCAACACTGAAGCTTTCTTT.